The 30 T cell receptor beta chains reported below all come from one sample, sequenced in a study of blood T cells in healthy people across ages. Alongside a J-beta primer mix, a sample-barcoded 5' primer served in a second PCR lasting about 7 to 12 cycles. Each CDR3 protein is one row after TCRdb ran MiXCR on the 5' RACE reads. The sample has approximately 1.5 million distinct CDR3 sequences, 30% to 35% seen once. Sequenced input: blood. Source of these receptors: a young woman in good health.

A note on this clonotype: A much larger clone sits a single nucleotide away, making a read error possible. This chain uses TRBV12-3 or TRBV12-4 with TRBJ2-5; 8 nucleotides agree with TRBD2. CDR3 length equals 15 residues. The CDR3 sequence: CASSPERGGREIQYF. The CDR3 DNA reads TGTGCCAGCAGTCCAGAACGGGGGGGCCGAGAGATCCAGTACTTC.

A word on this clonotype: One base away lies a much larger clone, so this may be a sequencing read error. Written as DNA, the CDR3 is TGTGCCAGCAGCGCCTCGACAGGCCTCTCTGGGGCCAACGTCCGGACTTTC. Protein sequence: CASSASTGLSGANVRTF. The genes are TRBV9 and TRBJ2-6; D might be TRBD1 (6 bases). The germline V gene has CDR1 SGDLS and CDR2 YYNGEE. The CDR3 extends over 17 amino acids. The complete variable domain, with remaining parts taken from reference TRBV9 and TRBJ2-6, reads DSGVTQTPKHLITATGQRVTLRCSPRSGDLSVYWYQQSLDQGLQFLIQYYNGEERAKGNILERFSAQQFPDLHSELNLSSLELGDSALYFCASSASTGLSGANVRTFGAGSRLTVL.

The sample holds a few counts of this clonotype. The rearrangement joins TRBV20-1 to TRBJ2-3; no reliable D call. Trimming took off 0 bases at V and 4 bases at J, with 5 bases between the two ends. This CDR3 has 12 amino acids. The V gene's germline CDR1 is DFQATT and CDR2 SNEGSKA (reference sequence). The CDR3 sequence is CSARELPDTQYF. In nucleotides, the CDR3 is TGCAGTGCTAGAGAGTTACCAGATACGCAGTATTTT.

This clonotype was seen a handful of times. The chain has TRBV13 and TRBJ2-7, with 9 nucleotides matching TRBD1. Germline V gene lookup returns CDR1 PRHDT and CDR2 FYEKMQ (reference sequence). The CDR3 has 15 residues. Trimming took 0 bases from V and 6 from J; bases not matched to a gene: 6. DNA of the CDR3: TGTGCCAGCAGCTTAGGTCCGGGACAGGGAGGCGAGCAGTACTTC. This sequence encodes CASSLGPGQGGEQYF.

This clonotype was seen ten or more times. The rearrangement uses TRBV7-3 and TRBJ2-5, with D tentatively TRBD2 (7 bases). The CDR3 is 15 residues long. Trimming stripped 4 bases from V and 5 bases from J, with 17 bases between. Germline V gene lookup returns CDR1 SGHTA and CDR2 FQGTGA. In DNA, the CDR3 is TGTGCCAGCAGCTCCCTCCCGGGGGGCAGGGAGACCCAGTACTTC. It yields the protein CASSSLPGGRETQYF.

A few counts support this clonotype. The CDR3 spells CASSPYTGQGDEQYF. The CDR3, as DNA: TGTGCCAGCAGCCCTTATACGGGACAGGGGGACGAGCAGTACTTC. The J gene is TRBJ2-7, the V gene TRBV3-1; 11 nucleotides agree with TRBD1. After removal of 4 bases from V and 5 bases from J, the junction contained 7 bases not matched to a gene. Germline CDR1 LGHDT, CDR2 YNNKEL (reference sequence). This CDR3 comprises 15 residues.

The CDR3 DNA follows: TGTGCCAGCAGTGAGTGGGAGGTCAACACTGAAGCTTTCTTT. Its translation is CASSEWEVNTEAFF. This chain connects TRBV7-8 to TRBJ1-1, with D hard to call. The CDR3 extends over 14 amino acids. V was trimmed by 6 bases and J by 2 bases, leaving 13 bases between them. Germline values: CDR1 SGHVS, CDR2 FQNEAQ.

This chain's CDR3 is CSARVPLGVGGDEQFF. DNA for the CDR3: TGCAGTGCTAGAGTCCCCCTTGGGGTTGGGGGCGATGAGCAGTTCTTC. This chain joins TRBV20-1 and TRBJ2-1; D perhaps matches TRBD1 (6 bases). The CDR3 sequence is 16 residues long. Germline values: CDR1 DFQATT, CDR2 SNEGSKA (reference sequence). The V gene lost 1 base and the J gene lost 8 bases, with 21 bases spanning the gap.

In its sample, this clonotype was seen a few times. The rearrangement uses TRBV18 and TRBJ2-6, with TRBD1 as a possible D gene (6 bases). This CDR3 spans 18 amino acids. Trimming removed 5 bases from V and 1 base from J, with 18 bases in between. Per germline, CDR1 KGHSH and CDR2 LQKENI. CDR3: CASSADSILTSGANVLTF. CDR3 in DNA: TGTGCCAGCTCAGCGGACAGCATCCTTACTTCTGGGGCCAACGTCCTGACTTTC.

V gene TRBV7-3 combines with J gene TRBJ2-2; D gene ambiguous. V lost 8 bases, J lost 4 bases, and 11 bases lay in between. This CDR3 has 13 amino acids. Looked up from germline, CDR1 is SGHTA and CDR2 is FQGTGA. Here the CDR3 reads CASGQRSTGELFF. The DNA of the CDR3 is TGTGCCAGCGGGCAGAGGAGCACCGGGGAGCTGTTTTTT.

Regarding this clonotype: This CDR3 fails to terminate in the conserved phenylalanine or tryptophan, so it likely reflects a read error. The J gene is TRBJ2-1, the V gene TRBV10-1; D is unclear. Trimming shortened V by 5 bases and J by 6 bases, and 14 bases separated the two germline ends. There are 14 residues in the CDR3. Germline assignment: CDR1 WNHNN and CDR2 SYGVQD (reference sequence). The CDR3: CASSRDTNSNEQFV. The CDR3, as DNA: TGCGCCAGCAGTAGGGATACTAATTCCAATGAGCAGTTCGTC.

V and J are TRBV20-1 and TRBJ1-1; 8 bases line up with TRBD1. The CDR3 runs to 15 residues. V lost 6 bases, J lost 0 bases, and 9 bases stayed unmatched. Germline-derived CDR1 and CDR2 are DFQATT and SNEGSKA (reference sequence). CDR3 DNA: TGCAGTGCCTCCCGCGGGACAGGATTGAACACTGAAGCTTTCTTT. Translating it yields CSASRGTGLNTEAFF.

The V call is TRBV3-1, the J call TRBJ2-7, with TRBD2 as a possible D gene (5 bases). This CDR3 region has 15 residues. Trimming took 0 bases from V and 4 from J, leaving 13 bases between them. The germline V gene encodes CDR1 LGHDT and CDR2 YNNKEL (reference sequence). In DNA form, the CDR3 reads TGTGCCAGCAGCCAAGATCGGGGAAAGATATACGAGCAGTACTTC. Translating gives CASSQDRGKIYEQYF.

The chain recombines TRBV7-2 with TRBJ2-7; 14 nucleotides agree with TRBD2. J gave up 4 bases and V 6 bases, and 5 bases lay outside the gene matches. The CDR3 runs 15 residues. CDR1 and CDR2 from the germline V gene are SGHTA and FQGNSA. The CDR3 DNA follows: TGTGCCAGCAGGAAGGGGACTAGCGGGAGTTACGAGCAGTACTTC. Amino acid sequence: CASRKGTSGSYEQYF.

Ten or more counts support this clonotype. CDR3 region: CASSPSAVRSQETQYF. The CDR3 bases are TGTGCCAGCAGCCCCAGCGCGGTCCGGAGCCAAGAGACCCAGTACTTC. The rearrangement uses TRBV7-2 and TRBJ2-5; D is unresolved. The CDR3 loop spans 16 amino acids. V was clipped by 5 bases and J by 1 base, with 17 bases between them. Germline-derived CDR1 and CDR2 are SGHTA and FQGNSA.

The chain couples TRBV6-1 to TRBJ2-5, with 10 bases identical to TRBD2. This CDR3 comprises 17 residues. V dropped 2 bases and J dropped 5; count of bases not matched to a gene: 11. CDR1 and CDR2 from the germline V gene are MNHNS and SASEGT. CDR3 sequence: CASSETSAGGLRETQYF. In nucleotides, the CDR3 is TGTGCCAGCAGTGAAACCTCAGCGGGGGGGCTTCGGGAGACCCAGTACTTC.

The rearrangement uses TRBV7-3 and TRBJ2-1, with 8 nucleotides matching TRBD2. This CDR3 is 16 amino acids long. CDR1 is SGHTA and CDR2 is FQGTGA in the germline V gene. The junction had 7 bases not matched to a gene; V was cut back by 1 base and J by 5 bases. CDR3 bases: TGTGCCAGCAGCTTAATAGGCGGGGGGTACCACAATGAGCAGTTCTTC. Translated, it gives CASSLIGGGYHNEQFF. The complete variable domain, with remaining parts taken from reference TRBV7-3 and TRBJ2-1, reads GAGVSQTPSNKVTEKGKYVELRCDPISGHTALYWYRQSLGQGPEFLIYFQGTGAADDSGLPNDRFFAVRPEGSVSTLKIQRTERGDSAVYLCASSLIGGGYHNEQFFGPGTRLTVL.

In its sample, this clonotype was seen a few times. This chain joins TRBV9 and TRBJ2-1, with 10 positions matching TRBD2. Germline V gene data show CDR1 as SGDLS and CDR2 as YYNGEE. Trimming removed 0 bases from V and 9 bases from J; junction bases left unmatched: 9. The CDR3 is 16 residues long. DNA of the CDR3: TGTGCCAGCAGCGTAGGGGGGCTAGCGGGAGAAGGTGAGCAGTTCTTC. Amino acids: CASSVGGLAGEGEQFF.

In the case of this clonotype: The junction does not match germline at one end; this may be a read error. The V and J genes are TRBV28 and TRBJ2-1; 8 positions match TRBD2. Germline CDR1 MDHEN, CDR2 SYDVKM. The CDR3 runs to 15 residues. The DNA for the CDR3 is TGTGCCAGCAGTCGAAGCGGGAGAATCAACAATAAGCAGTTCTTC. Residues: CASSRSGRINNKQFF.

This clonotype was observed many times. The chain couples TRBV6-6 to TRBJ1-1; D call uncertain. CDR1 is MNHNY, CDR2 SVGAGI, per germline (reference sequence). V lost 6 bases, J lost 3 bases, and 8 bases lay in between. The CDR3 has 12 amino acids. The CDR3 DNA is TGTGCCAGCAGGGGTGCTGACACTGAAGCTTTCTTT. As protein: CASRGADTEAFF.

The table lists this clonotype with a count of one. The genes are TRBV20-1 and TRBJ1-6; 9 positions match TRBD1. The CDR3 has 15 amino acids. Germline CDR1 DFQATT, CDR2 SNEGSKA (reference sequence). The V segment lost 6 bases and the J segment 6 bases; nucleotides outside the gene matches: 9. The CDR3 nucleotides are TGCAGTGCAGCAACAGGGGGCGTTTCTAATTCACCCCTCCACTTT. The encoded protein is CSAATGGVSNSPLHF.

The V call is TRBV20-1, the J call TRBJ2-5, with D hard to call. Germline V gives CDR1 DFQATT, CDR2 SNEGSKA (reference sequence). The V end lost 0 bases, the J end lost 0 bases, and 8 bases lay between the germline ends. This CDR3 region has 14 residues. CDR3 sequence: CSARDVANQETQYF. CDR3 nucleotides: TGCAGTGCTAGAGACGTGGCCAACCAAGAGACCCAGTACTTC.

The chain links TRBV5-1 to TRBJ2-1; D may be TRBD1 (5 bases). The CDR3 runs 14 residues. Trimming removed 4 bases at V and 5 bases at J, with 13 bases between. Germline assignment: CDR1 SGHRS and CDR2 YFSETQ. CDR3 DNA: TGCGCCAGCAGCAAGACGGACACGAACAATGAGCAGTTCTTC. Encoded protein: CASSKTDTNNEQFF.

This clonotype showed up just once. A single base separates this from a much larger clone, so it may be a read error. The genes are TRBV4-1 and TRBJ2-5; 9 bases fit TRBD2. The CDR3 sequence is 15 residues long. Germline values: CDR1 MGHRA, CDR2 YSYEKL. CDR3 DNA: TGCGCCGGCAGCCAAACTAGCGGGCTTGTAGAGACCCAGTACTTC. It encodes CAGSQTSGLVETQYF.

The chain is built from TRBV27 and TRBJ2-1; 16 bases map to TRBD2. The V segment lost 6 bases and the J segment 10 bases; nucleotides outside the gene matches: 9. CDR3 length: 16 amino acids. CDR1 and CDR2 (germline): MNHEY, SMNVEV (reference sequence). Here the CDR3 reads CASSRPPGLAGGEQFF. In DNA, the CDR3 is TGTGCCAGCAGCCGACCTCCGGGACTAGCGGGAGGGGAGCAGTTCTTC.

This clonotype was detected ten times or more. The chain recombines TRBV7-6 with TRBJ2-7; D remains unclear. Germline CDR1 reads SGHVS; CDR2 reads FNYEAQ. This CDR3 spans 16 amino acids. V was shortened by 4 bases and J by 0 bases, with 16 bases between the two germline ends. CDR3 in amino acids: CASSSAPGPSSYEQYF. The CDR3 DNA is TGTGCCAGCAGCTCTGCGCCGGGTCCCAGCTCCTACGAGCAGTACTTC.

This chain uses TRBV20-1 with TRBJ2-1, with 15 bases fitting TRBD2. The length of the CDR3 is 15 residues. J was trimmed by 10 bases and V by 6 bases; bases with no gene match: 10. CDR1 is DFQATT, CDR2 SNEGSKA, per germline (reference sequence). The CDR3 bases are TGCAGTGCATGGAGGGGACTAGCGGGAGGTCGGGAGCAGTTCTTC. This encodes CSAWRGLAGGREQFF.

The chain employs TRBV13 and TRBJ2-5; perhaps TRBD1 as D (7 bases). This CDR3 is 15 amino acids long. Trimming left V 4 bases short and J 3 bases short, with 15 bases between. Germline V gives CDR1 PRHDT, CDR2 FYEKMQ (reference sequence). For the CDR3, the DNA is TGTGCCAGCAGCTCCGGAGGGACAGATAAAGAGACCCAGTACTTC. Amino acids: CASSSGGTDKETQYF. Filled out from reference TRBV13 and TRBJ2-5, the complete variable domain reads AAGVIQSPRHLIKEKRETATLKCYPIPRHDTVYWYQQGPGQDPQFLISFYEKMQSDKGSIPDRFSAQQFSDYHSELNMSSLELGDSALYFCASSSGGTDKETQYFGPGTRLLVL.

This clonotype was detected only a few times. The CDR3 here is CTGDRGGTEAFF. The CDR3 coding sequence is TGCACCGGGGACAGGGGGGGGACTGAAGCTTTCTTT. The J gene is TRBJ1-1, the V gene TRBV20-1, with TRBD1 matching 11 bases. The CDR3 covers 12 residues. Looked up from germline, CDR1 is DFQATT and CDR2 is SNEGSKA (reference sequence).

This chain uses TRBV27 with TRBJ1-2; 8 bases agree with TRBD1. Germline assignment: CDR1 MNHEY and CDR2 SMNVEV (reference sequence). The V and J ends lost 7 bases and 5 bases, in that order; junction bases with no gene match: 3. CDR3 length: 12 amino acids. CDR3 DNA: TGTGCCAGCAAGACAGGGGATTATGGCTACACCTTC. Translating it yields CASKTGDYGYTF.